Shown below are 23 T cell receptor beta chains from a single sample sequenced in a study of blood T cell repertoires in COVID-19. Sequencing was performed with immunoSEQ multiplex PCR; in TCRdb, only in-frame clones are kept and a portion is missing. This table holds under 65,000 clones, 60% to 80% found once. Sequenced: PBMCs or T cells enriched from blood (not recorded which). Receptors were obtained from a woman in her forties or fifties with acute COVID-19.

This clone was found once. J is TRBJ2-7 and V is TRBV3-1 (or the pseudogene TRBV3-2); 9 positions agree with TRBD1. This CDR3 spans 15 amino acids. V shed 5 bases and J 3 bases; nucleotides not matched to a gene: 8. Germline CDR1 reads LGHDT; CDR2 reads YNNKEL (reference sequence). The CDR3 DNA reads TGTGCCAGCAGCGAGAACGGACAGGGGAACTACGAGCAGTACTTC. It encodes CASSENGQGNYEQYF.

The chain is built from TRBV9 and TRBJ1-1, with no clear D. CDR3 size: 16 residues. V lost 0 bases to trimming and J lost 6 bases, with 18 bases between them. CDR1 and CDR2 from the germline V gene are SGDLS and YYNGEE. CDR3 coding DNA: TGTGCCAGCAGCGTAGACCTGGTGGGTGGGAGAGCTGAAGCTTTCTTT. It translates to CASSVDLVGGRAEAFF.

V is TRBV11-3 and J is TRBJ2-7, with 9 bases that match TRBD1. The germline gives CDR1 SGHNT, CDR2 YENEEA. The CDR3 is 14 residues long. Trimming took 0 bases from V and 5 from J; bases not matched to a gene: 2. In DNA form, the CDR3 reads TGTGCCAGCAGCTTAGACGGACAGGGGAACGAGCAGTACTTC. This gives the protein CASSLDGQGNEQYF.

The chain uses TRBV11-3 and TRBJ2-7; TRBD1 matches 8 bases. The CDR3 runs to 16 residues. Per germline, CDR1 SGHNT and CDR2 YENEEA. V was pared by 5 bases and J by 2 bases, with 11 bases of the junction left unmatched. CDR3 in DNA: TGTGCCAGCAGCCCTGCCCTTGGACAGGGTACCTACGAGCAGTACTTC. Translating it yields CASSPALGQGTYEQYF.

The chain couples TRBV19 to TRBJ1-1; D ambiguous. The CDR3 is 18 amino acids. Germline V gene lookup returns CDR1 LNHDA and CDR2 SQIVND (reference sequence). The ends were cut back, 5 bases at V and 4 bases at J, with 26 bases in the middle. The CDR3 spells CASSLRQPQRSGGTEAFF. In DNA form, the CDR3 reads TGTGCCAGTAGTCTACGTCAACCCCAAAGGTCGGGAGGCACTGAAGCTTTCTTT.

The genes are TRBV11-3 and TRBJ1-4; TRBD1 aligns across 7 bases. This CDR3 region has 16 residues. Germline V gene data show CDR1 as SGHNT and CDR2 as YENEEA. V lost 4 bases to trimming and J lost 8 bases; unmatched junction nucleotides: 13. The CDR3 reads CASSSVRTGREEKLFF. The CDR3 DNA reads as TGTGCCAGCAGCTCAGTTAGGACAGGAAGAGAAGAAAAACTGTTTTTT. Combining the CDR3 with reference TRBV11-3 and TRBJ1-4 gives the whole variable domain EAGVVQSPRYKIIEKKQPVAFWCNPISGHNTLYWYLQNLGQGPELLIRYENEEAVDDSQLPKDRFSAERLKGVDSTLKIQPAELGDSAVYLCASSSVRTGREEKLFFGSGTQLSVL.

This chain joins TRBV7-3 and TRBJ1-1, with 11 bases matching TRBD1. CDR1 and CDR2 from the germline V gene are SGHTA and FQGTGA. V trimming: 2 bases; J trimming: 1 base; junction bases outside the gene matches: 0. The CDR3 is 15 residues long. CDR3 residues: CASSLGTGGNTEAFF. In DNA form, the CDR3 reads TGTGCCAGCAGCTTAGGGACAGGGGGGAACACTGAAGCTTTCTTT.

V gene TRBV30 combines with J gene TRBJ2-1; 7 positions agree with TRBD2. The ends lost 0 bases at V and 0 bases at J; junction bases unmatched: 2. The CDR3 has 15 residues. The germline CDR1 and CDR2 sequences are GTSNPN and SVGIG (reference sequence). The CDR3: CAWSVGLDSYNEQFF. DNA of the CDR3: TGTGCCTGGAGTGTAGGACTAGACTCCTACAATGAGCAGTTCTTC.

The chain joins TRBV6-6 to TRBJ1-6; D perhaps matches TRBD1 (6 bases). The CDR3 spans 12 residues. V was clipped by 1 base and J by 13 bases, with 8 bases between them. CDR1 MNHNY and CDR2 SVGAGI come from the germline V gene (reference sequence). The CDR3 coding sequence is TGTGCCAGCAGTTACTACAGGGACCCCCTCCACTTT. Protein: CASSYYRDPLHF.

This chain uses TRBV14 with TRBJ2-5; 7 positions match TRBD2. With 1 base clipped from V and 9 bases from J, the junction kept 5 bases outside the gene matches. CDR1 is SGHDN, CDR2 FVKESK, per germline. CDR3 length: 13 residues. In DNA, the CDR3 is TGTGCCAGCAGCCAAGCCAGCGGGGAGGCCCAGTACTTC. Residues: CASSQASGEAQYF.

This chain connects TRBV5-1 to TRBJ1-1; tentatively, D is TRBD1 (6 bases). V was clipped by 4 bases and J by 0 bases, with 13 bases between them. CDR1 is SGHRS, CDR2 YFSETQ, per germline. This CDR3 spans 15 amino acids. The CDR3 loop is CASSPRTVLNTEAFF. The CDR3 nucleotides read TGCGCCAGCAGCCCCAGGACAGTCCTGAACACTGAAGCTTTCTTT.

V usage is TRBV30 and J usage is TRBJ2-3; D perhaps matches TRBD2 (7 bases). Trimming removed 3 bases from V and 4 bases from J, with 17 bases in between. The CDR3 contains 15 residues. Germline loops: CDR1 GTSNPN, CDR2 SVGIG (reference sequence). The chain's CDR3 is CAWSYGGGRADTQYF. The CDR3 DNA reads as TGTGCCTGGAGCTATGGGGGGGGCCGGGCAGATACGCAGTATTTT. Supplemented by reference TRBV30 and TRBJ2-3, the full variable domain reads SQTIHQWPATLVQPVGSPLSLECTVEGTSNPNLYWYRQAAGRGLQLLFYSVGIGQISSEVPQNLSASRPQDRQFILSSKKLLLSDSGFYLCAWSYGGGRADTQYFGPGTRLTVL.

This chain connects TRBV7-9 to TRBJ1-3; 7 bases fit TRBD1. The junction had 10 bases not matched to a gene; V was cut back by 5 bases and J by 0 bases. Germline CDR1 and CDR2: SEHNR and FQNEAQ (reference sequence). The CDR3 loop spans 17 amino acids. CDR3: CASSPRGDSSSGNTIYF. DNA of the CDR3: TGTGCCAGCAGCCCCAGAGGGGACAGCAGCTCTGGAAACACCATATATTTT.

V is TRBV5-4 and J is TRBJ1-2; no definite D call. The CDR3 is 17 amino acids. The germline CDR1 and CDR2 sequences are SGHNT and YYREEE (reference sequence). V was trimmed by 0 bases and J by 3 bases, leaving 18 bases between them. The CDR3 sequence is CASSLVRATANDYGYTF. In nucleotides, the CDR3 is TGTGCCAGCAGCTTGGTGCGGGCGACCGCGAACGACTATGGCTACACCTTC.

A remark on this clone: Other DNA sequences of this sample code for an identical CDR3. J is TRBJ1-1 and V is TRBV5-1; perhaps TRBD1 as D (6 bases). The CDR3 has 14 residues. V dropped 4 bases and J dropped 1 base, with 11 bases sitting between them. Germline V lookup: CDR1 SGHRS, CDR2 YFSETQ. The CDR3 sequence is CASSLRGGNTEAFF. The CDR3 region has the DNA TGCGCCAGCAGCCTGAGAGGGGGGAACACTGAAGCTTTCTTT.

The CDR3 nucleotides are TGTGCCAGCAGCTCAATCAGGGGGAGCTCCTACAATGAGCAGTTCTTC. Translating gives CASSSIRGSSYNEQFF. The chain is built from TRBV3-1 (or the pseudogene TRBV3-2) and TRBJ2-1; 7 positions agree with TRBD1. There are 16 residues in the CDR3. Germline V gene data show CDR1 as LGHDT and CDR2 as YNNKEL (reference sequence). Unmatched junction bases numbered 7, after V lost 5 bases and J lost 0 bases.

This CDR3 reads CASSYYRDSSNQPQHF. CDR3 nucleotides: TGTGCCAGCAGCTACTACCGGGACAGCTCAAATCAGCCCCAGCATTTT. J is TRBJ1-5 and V is TRBV5-8; 7 nucleotides line up with TRBD1. The CDR3 sequence is 16 residues long. The V and J ends lost 3 bases and 4 bases, in that order; junction bases with no gene match: 10. The germline gives CDR1 SGHTS, CDR2 YDEGEE.

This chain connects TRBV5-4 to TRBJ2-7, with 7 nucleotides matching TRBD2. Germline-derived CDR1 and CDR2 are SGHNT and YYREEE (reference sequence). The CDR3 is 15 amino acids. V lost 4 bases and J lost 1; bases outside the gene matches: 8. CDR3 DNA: TGTGCCAGCAGCCTAGCGGTCGGTCGGTCCTACGAGCAGTACTTC. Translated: CASSLAVGRSYEQYF. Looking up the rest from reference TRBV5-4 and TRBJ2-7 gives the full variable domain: ETGVTQSPTHLIKTRGQQVTLRCSSQSGHNTVSWYQQALGQGPQFIFQYYREEENGRGNFPPRFSGLQFPNYSSELNVNALELDDSALYLCASSLAVGRSYEQYFGPGTRLTVT.

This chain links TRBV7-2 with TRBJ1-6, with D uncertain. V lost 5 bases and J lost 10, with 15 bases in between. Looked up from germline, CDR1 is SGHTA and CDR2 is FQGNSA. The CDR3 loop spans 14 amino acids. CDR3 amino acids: CASSQTPISSPLHF. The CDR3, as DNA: TGTGCCAGCAGCCAAACACCGATTTCCTCACCCCTCCACTTT.

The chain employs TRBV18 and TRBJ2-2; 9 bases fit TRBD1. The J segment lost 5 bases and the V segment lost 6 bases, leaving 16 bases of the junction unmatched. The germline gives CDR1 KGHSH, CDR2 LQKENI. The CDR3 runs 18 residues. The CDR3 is CASSLAGQGSGGTGELFF. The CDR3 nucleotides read TGTGCCAGCTCCCTCGCGGGACAGGGATCCGGTGGTACCGGGGAGCTGTTTTTT. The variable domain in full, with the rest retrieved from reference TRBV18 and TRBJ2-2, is NAGVMQNPRHLVRRRGQEARLRCSPMKGHSHVYWYRQLPEEGLKFMVYLQKENIIDESGMPKERFSAEFPKEGPSILRIQQVVRGDSAAYFCASSLAGQGSGGTGELFFGEGSRLTVL.

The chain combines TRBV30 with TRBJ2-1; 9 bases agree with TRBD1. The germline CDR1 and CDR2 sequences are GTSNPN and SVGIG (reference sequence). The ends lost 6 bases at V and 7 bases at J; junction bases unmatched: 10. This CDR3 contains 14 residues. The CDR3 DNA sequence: TGTGCCTGTTACTCGGGACAGGGATGGAATGAGCAGTTCTTC. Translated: CACYSGQGWNEQFF. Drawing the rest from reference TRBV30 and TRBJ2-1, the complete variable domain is SQTIHQWPATLVQPVGSPLSLECTVEGTSNPNLYWYRQAAGRGLQLLFYSVGIGQISSEVPQNLSASRPQDRQFILSSKKLLLSDSGFYLCACYSGQGWNEQFFGPGTRLTVL.

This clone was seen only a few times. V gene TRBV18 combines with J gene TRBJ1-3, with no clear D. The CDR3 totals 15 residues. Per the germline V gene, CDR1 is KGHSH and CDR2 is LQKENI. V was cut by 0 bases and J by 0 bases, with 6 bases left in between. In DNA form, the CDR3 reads TGTGCCAGCTCACCACCCCGGGTCTCTGGAAACACCATATATTTT. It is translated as CASSPPRVSGNTIYF. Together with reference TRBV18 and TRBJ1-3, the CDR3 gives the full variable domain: NAGVMQNPRHLVRRRGQEARLRCSPMKGHSHVYWYRQLPEEGLKFMVYLQKENIIDESGMPKERFSAEFPKEGPSILRIQQVVRGDSAAYFCASSPPRVSGNTIYFGEGSWLTVV.

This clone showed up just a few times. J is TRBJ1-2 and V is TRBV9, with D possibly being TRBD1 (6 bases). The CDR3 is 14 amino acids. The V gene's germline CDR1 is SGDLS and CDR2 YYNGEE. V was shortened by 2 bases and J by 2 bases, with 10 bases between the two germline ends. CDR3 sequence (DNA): TGTGCCAGCAGCGTCGGGGGGCAGAACTATGGCTACACCTTC. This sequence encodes CASSVGGQNYGYTF.